These 26 T cell receptor beta chains were all obtained from the same sample, sequenced in a study of PD-L1 blockade in urothelial cancer. The method was immunoSEQ multiplex PCR; TCRdb's version includes in-frame clones alone and lacks a portion of them. The sample has approximately 32,000 clones; roughly 87% are singletons. The sample in question was PBMCs, obtained around atezolizumab (anti-PD-L1) treatment. These receptors came from a man between 65 and 85 years old with urothelial cancer.

The CDR3 here is CASSLAPDGPQYF. CDR3 nucleotides: TGTGCCAGCAGCTTAGCGCCCGATGGCCCGCAGTATTTT. This chain joins TRBV7-2 and TRBJ2-3; no firm D call. The CDR3 contains 13 residues. In germline, CDR1 is SGHTA, CDR2 FQGNSA. V was cut by 0 bases and J by 10 bases, with 11 bases left in between.

This clone was observed a single time. CDR3 nucleotide sequence: TGTGCCAGCACTAGATTTATTGGGAACACTGAAGCTTTCTTT. Amino acid sequence: CASTRFIGNTEAFF. The chain employs TRBV28 and TRBJ1-1; D is unclear. Germline V gene sequence: CDR1 MDHEN, CDR2 SYDVKM. This CDR3 comprises 14 residues. V shed 7 bases and J shed 1 base, with 13 bases lying between them.

This rearrangement joins TRBV15 to TRBJ1-1; the match to TRBD1 covers 8 bases. Trimming took 0 bases from V and 7 from J; bases not matched to a gene: 7. The CDR3 extends over 15 amino acids. CDR1 and CDR2 from the germline V gene are LNHNV and YYDKDF (reference sequence). For the CDR3, the DNA is TGTGCCACCAGCAGAGATAGGACAGGGACTAATGAAGCTTTCTTT. Translating gives CATSRDRTGTNEAFF.

The chain uses TRBV29-1 and TRBJ2-7; 9 positions match TRBD2. The CDR3 is made up of 14 amino acids. Germline CDR1 reads SQVTM; CDR2 reads ANQGSEA. The trim removed 6 bases at V and 0 bases at J, leaving 6 bases unmatched. CDR3 in amino acids: CSVGAGGSSYEQYF. The CDR3 DNA is TGCAGCGTAGGGGCGGGGGGGAGCTCCTACGAGCAGTACTTC.

The chain uses TRBV27 and TRBJ2-2; 7 bases are shared with TRBD1. The trim removed 3 bases at V and 3 bases at J, leaving 4 bases unmatched. The CDR3 is 15 amino acids. Germline-derived CDR1 and CDR2 are MNHEY and SMNVEV (reference sequence). CDR3 nucleotide sequence: TGTGCCAGCAGTTTGGGTCAGGGGGACACCGGGGAGCTGTTTTTT. It codes for CASSLGQGDTGELFF.

J is TRBJ1-3 and V is TRBV5-1; tentatively, D is TRBD1 (6 bases). The V end lost 0 bases, the J end lost 8 bases, and 9 bases lay between the germline ends. The CDR3 spans 13 residues. The germline V gene encodes CDR1 SGHRS and CDR2 YFSETQ. The chain's CDR3 is CASSLGRGDTIYF. The CDR3, as DNA: TGCGCCAGCAGCTTGGGCAGGGGCGACACCATATATTTT.

The rearrangement links TRBV7-2 to TRBJ1-2; D gene uncertain. The germline CDR1 and CDR2 sequences are SGHTA and FQGNSA. This CDR3 spans 14 amino acids. Trimming cost V 5 bases and J 3 bases, with 13 bases left between them. The CDR3 coding sequence is TGTGCCAGCAGCCCAGCGAACGGGGACTATGGCTACACCTTC. It is translated as CASSPANGDYGYTF.

This clone was counted a few times. The V gene is TRBV21-1, the J gene TRBJ2-7; TRBD2, as called in the table, went unchecked against the DNA. TRBV21-1 is a pseudogene. The CDR3 has 13 amino acids. CDR3 bases: TGTGCCAGCAAGACTAGCGGCTCCTACGAGCAGTACTTC. It is translated as CASKTSGSYEQYF.

This clone was counted between two and nine times. The chain is built from TRBV21-1 and TRBJ2-1; the table's D gene call, TRBD1, was not cross checked with the DNA. TRBV21-1 is termed a pseudogene. This CDR3 is built from 12 residues. CDR3 bases: TGTGCCAAGTTGGGGCCCTACAATGAGCAGTTCTTC. As protein: CAKLGPYNEQFF.

The V gene is TRBV5-1, the J gene TRBJ1-1, with D hard to call. Trimming pared 1 base from V and 1 base from J, leaving 11 bases between. CDR3 size: 15 residues. The V gene's germline CDR1 is SGHRS and CDR2 YFSETQ. CDR3 in DNA: TGCGCCAGCAGCTTGTTTAGCGGAGGGAACACTGAAGCTTTCTTT. Its protein is CASSLFSGGNTEAFF.

About this clone: The same CDR3 can be traced to other DNA sequences in this sample. The chain recombines TRBV4-1 with TRBJ2-3; 9 bases fit TRBD2. The CDR3 contains 16 residues. The V segment lost 1 base and the J segment 6 bases; nucleotides outside the gene matches: 8. CDR1 and CDR2 from the germline V gene are MGHRA and YSYEKL. In DNA, the CDR3 is TGCGCCAGCAGCCAAGCGGGCGGGGGGGCCGGGGATACGCAGTATTTT. It translates to CASSQAGGGAGDTQYF.

The chain employs TRBV4-2 and TRBJ2-1; 8 bases map to TRBD2. The CDR3 runs to 13 residues. Germline assignment: CDR1 LGHNA and CDR2 YNFKEQ. The V and J ends lost 6 bases and 7 bases, in that order; junction bases with no gene match: 5. The CDR3, as DNA: TGTGCCAGCAGGGTAGCGGGAACGAATGAGCAGTTCTTC. Encoded protein: CASRVAGTNEQFF.

The chain uses TRBV28 and TRBJ2-7; D ambiguous. CDR1 MDHEN and CDR2 SYDVKM come from the germline V gene. The CDR3 totals 17 residues. V lost 6 bases and J lost 0, with 21 bases in between. CDR3 sequence reads: CASSDQPAAPSSYEQYF. CDR3 DNA sequence: TGTGCCAGCAGCGACCAACCGGCGGCTCCTAGCTCCTACGAGCAGTACTTC.

This clone rates as medium-sized (0.01 to 0.1%). The V call is TRBV19, the J call TRBJ1-6; 7 nucleotides match TRBD1. V shed 10 bases and J 10 bases; nucleotides not matched to a gene: 13. The germline V gene encodes CDR1 LNHDA and CDR2 SQIVND (reference sequence). The CDR3 contains 14 residues. Written as DNA, the CDR3 is TGTGCCACCTCCGGGACAGAAGTACGGTCACCCCTCCACTTT. Translated, it gives CATSGTEVRSPLHF.

The chain is built from TRBV7-2 and TRBJ1-2, with 7 nucleotides matching TRBD1. Germline CDR1 and CDR2: SGHTA and FQGNSA. V shed 4 bases, J shed 2 bases, and the junction held 7 bases outside the gene matches. CDR3 length: 15 amino acids. The CDR3 reads CASSSPTGNNYGYTF. The CDR3 coding sequence is TGTGCCAGCAGCTCCCCGACAGGGAACAACTATGGCTACACCTTC.

The V gene is TRBV5-1, the J gene TRBJ2-1; TRBD1 agrees at 12 bases. V gave up 3 bases and J gave up 6 bases; unmatched junction bases: 4. Germline CDR1 and CDR2: SGHRS and YFSETQ. The CDR3 totals 15 residues. CDR3 nucleotides: TGCGCCAGCAGCTCGGGACAGGGGGCGCGCAATGAGCAGTTCTTC. Protein sequence: CASSSGQGARNEQFF. Complete variable domain (other parts from reference TRBV5-1 and TRBJ2-1): KAGVTQTPRYLIKTRGQQVTLSCSPISGHRSVSWYQQTPGQGLQFLFEYFSETQRNKGNFPGRFSGRQFSNSRSEMNVSTLELGDSALYLCASSSGQGARNEQFFGPGTRLTVL.

The chain links TRBV19 to TRBJ1-5; the match to TRBD1 covers 10 bases. Germline CDR1 is LNHDA and CDR2 is SQIVND (reference sequence). The CDR3 runs to 17 residues. Trimming cost V 7 bases and J 0 bases; bases outside gene matches: 9. CDR3 nucleotides: TGTGCCAGTACCCTCAGAGGGACAGGGGATAGCAATCAGCCCCAGCATTTT. Translation gives CASTLRGTGDSNQPQHF.

V usage is TRBV20-1 and J usage is TRBJ2-5; D might be TRBD1 (5 bases). This CDR3 has 10 residues. Trimming removed 6 bases at V and 10 bases at J, with 12 bases between. Germline loops: CDR1 DFQATT, CDR2 SNEGSKA (reference sequence). The CDR3 region has the DNA TGCAGTGCCTCAAGAGACAGCCAGTACTTC. Amino acids: CSASRDSQYF.

This chain links TRBV11-2 with TRBJ2-7; no reliable D call. The CDR3 loop spans 15 amino acids. CDR1 is SGHAT and CDR2 is FQNNGV in the germline V gene. The V end was cut by 5 bases, the J end by 0 bases, with 14 bases between. CDR3 nucleotide sequence: TGTGCCAGCAGCCCTAGTCTGGAAATCTCCTACGAGCAGTACTTC. This encodes CASSPSLEISYEQYF.

The chain combines TRBV7-2 with TRBJ1-2; TRBD1 is a possible D gene (5 bases). The CDR3 spans 14 residues. In germline, CDR1 is SGHTA, CDR2 FQGNSA. Trimming took 5 bases from V and 2 from J, leaving 12 bases between them. The CDR3 spells CASSTSGGNYGYTF. The CDR3 nucleotides read TGTGCCAGCAGCACCTCGGGGGGGAACTATGGCTACACCTTC.

The V gene is TRBV7-3, the J gene TRBJ2-3; 7 bases fit TRBD2. The CDR3 contains 15 residues. Unmatched junction bases numbered 7, after V lost 2 bases and J lost 5 bases. Germline V gene lookup returns CDR1 SGHTA and CDR2 FQGTGA. The CDR3 sequence is CASSLDGGSVDTQYF. The DNA of the CDR3 is TGTGCCAGCAGCTTAGACGGGGGGTCTGTAGATACGCAGTATTTT.

The chain uses TRBV7-6 and TRBJ2-3, with a weak D call TRBD1 (7 bases). From germline, CDR1 is SGHVS and CDR2 FNYEAQ. Between the trimmed V and J ends, which lost 5 bases and 0 bases, there was a span of 15 bases. This CDR3 region has 16 residues. In nucleotides, the CDR3 is TGTGCCAGCAGCCCGGAGGGGGCTTGGAGCACAGATACGCAGTATTTT. The encoded protein is CASSPEGAWSTDTQYF.

This chain joins TRBV7-3 and TRBJ2-5, with D possibly matching TRBD1 (5 bases). Looked up from germline, CDR1 is SGHTA and CDR2 is FQGTGA. The V and J ends lost 1 base and 5 bases respectively, with 8 bases between them. The CDR3 runs to 13 residues. This CDR3 reads CASSLRQHETQYF. For the CDR3, the DNA is TGTGCCAGCAGCTTAAGACAGCACGAGACCCAGTACTTC.

The chain uses TRBV30 and TRBJ1-2; D is unresolved. CDR3 length: 12 residues. Per the germline V gene, CDR1 is GTSNPN and CDR2 is SVGIG (reference sequence). V was shortened by 1 base and J by 5 bases, with 8 bases between the two germline ends. In nucleotides, the CDR3 is TGTGCCTGGAGTGAAGGAGGTTATGGCTACACCTTC. Its protein product is CAWSEGGYGYTF.

This clone was seen just once. A junction boundary mismatches the germline segment, possibly from a read error. The rearrangement uses TRBV7-9 and TRBJ2-3; TRBD2 matches 11 bases. The germline V gene has CDR1 SEHNR and CDR2 FQNEAQ (reference sequence). The CDR3 totals 15 residues. CDR3 sequence (DNA): TGTGCCAGCAGATTAGCGGGAGGGCCATCAGATACGCAGTATTTT. It translates to CASRLAGGPSDTQYF.

The chain combines TRBV10-1 with TRBJ2-7, with D uncertain. V was clipped by 5 bases and J by 3 bases, with 11 bases between them. This CDR3 spans 13 amino acids. CDR1 WNHNN and CDR2 SYGVQD come from the germline V gene (reference sequence). CDR3 in DNA: TGCGCCAGCAGTCTTCAGTATGTCTACGAGCAGTACTTC. This encodes CASSLQYVYEQYF.